The next 23 T cell receptor beta chains were all read from a single sample in a study of CD8+CD57+ T cells in acquired aplastic anemia. For CDR3 and TCR beta VDJ profiling, genomic DNA was the template used. MiXCR was run by TCRdb on the reads, yielding one entry per CDR3 protein. The table includes 300,000 or so distinct CDR3 sequences, 55% to 65% detected once. Sequenced material: sorted CD4+, CD8+, or CD8+CD57+ T cells (not recorded which) from PBMCs. All receptors come from a human donor with severe aplastic anemia or a healthy control (not recorded which).

This sequence joins TRBV12-3 or TRBV12-4 and TRBJ2-5, with 10 bases fitting TRBD2. Trimming at V came to 6 bases and at J to 5 bases, leaving 6 bases not matched to a gene. The CDR3 has 14 residues. This chain's CDR3 is CASRMGLAWETQYF. DNA of the CDR3: TGTGCCAGCAGAATGGGACTAGCGTGGGAGACCCAGTACTTC.

V gene TRBV7-3 combines with J gene TRBJ2-7; TRBD1 agrees at 10 bases. This CDR3 is built from 14 residues. Germline V lookup: CDR1 SGHTA, CDR2 FQGTGA. Germline trimming cut 5 bases from V and 5 bases from J; bases unmatched to any gene: 6. Here the CDR3 reads CASSKDRGMNEQYF. For the CDR3, the DNA is TGTGCCAGCAGCAAGGACAGGGGGATGAACGAGCAGTACTTC.

A few counts support this clonotype. The chain carries TRBV15 and TRBJ2-5; 8 bases are shared with TRBD1. V was clipped by 3 bases and J by 5 bases; unmatched bases: 5. This CDR3 contains 14 residues. Germline values: CDR1 LNHNV, CDR2 YYDKDF (reference sequence). The CDR3 DNA reads as TGTGCCACCAGCAGGGGACAGGTCGGGGAGACCCAGTACTTC. Its protein is CATSRGQVGETQYF.

The sample holds many counts of this clonotype. The chain carries TRBV28 and TRBJ2-5; the D gene is possibly TRBD2 (6 bases). Germline-derived CDR1 and CDR2 are MDHEN and SYDVKM. V was clipped by 4 bases and J by 0 bases, with 12 bases between them. The CDR3 has 15 residues. The CDR3, as DNA: TGTGCCAGCAGTTCCTCCCGGGACTACCAAGAGACCCAGTACTTC. Encoded protein: CASSSSRDYQETQYF.

In its sample, this clonotype was seen a few times. The rearrangement links TRBV7-6 to TRBJ2-7; 10 bases match TRBD2. The CDR3 has 15 amino acids. CDR1 is SGHVS and CDR2 is FNYEAQ in the germline V gene. The V gene end was trimmed by 1 base and the J gene end by 3 bases; junction bases not matched to a gene: 3. CDR3: CASSLEASGSYEQYF. The CDR3 bases are TGTGCCAGCAGCTTAGAGGCTAGCGGGAGCTACGAGCAGTACTTC.

The CDR3 protein is CASSGDREQPQYF. The DNA for the CDR3 is TGTGCCAGTAGTGGGGACAGGGAACAGCCCCAGTACTTC. The chain combines TRBV19 with TRBJ2-5, with TRBD1 identical over 9 bases. This CDR3 region has 13 residues. The V gene's germline CDR1 is LNHDA and CDR2 SQIVND (reference sequence). V gave up 5 bases and J gave up 9 bases; unmatched junction bases: 7.

This rearrangement joins TRBV25-1 to TRBJ2-7; D is perhaps TRBD1 or TRBD2 (5 bases each). Between the trimmed V and J ends, which lost 6 bases and 0 bases, there was a span of 15 bases. This CDR3 is 15 amino acids long. Germline values: CDR1 MGHDK, CDR2 SYGVNS. CDR3 loop: CASRIGTVSSYEQYF. The CDR3 DNA reads TGTGCCAGCAGAATTGGGACGGTTAGCTCCTACGAGCAGTACTTC.

This clonotype was detected only once. The chain has TRBV19 and TRBJ1-1; D is unresolved. In germline, CDR1 is LNHDA, CDR2 SQIVND (reference sequence). This CDR3 contains 12 residues. Deletions cut 8 bases from V and 4 bases from J, with 11 bases between. The CDR3 coding sequence is TGTGCCAGTTCAGCTAGGTGCACTGAAGCTTTCTTT. It specifies CASSARCTEAFF. The full variable domain, in which reference TRBV19 and TRBJ1-1 provide the parts outside the CDR3, is DGGITQSPKYLFRKEGQNVTLSCEQNLNHDAMYWYRQDPGQGLRLIYYSQIVNDFQKGDIAEGYSVSREKKESFPLTVTSAQKNPTAFYLCASSARCTEAFFGQGTRLTVV.

In its sample, this clonotype was seen many times. Here the CDR3 DNA reads TGTGCCAGCAGCCAAAACTCGCGGGGGGGCCACAATGAGCAGTTCTTC. Its protein is CASSQNSRGGHNEQFF. The genes are TRBV4-2 and TRBJ2-1, with 9 bases lining up with TRBD2. The CDR3 length is 16 residues. The V segment lost 2 bases and the J segment 5 bases; nucleotides outside the gene matches: 7. Germline V gene data show CDR1 as LGHNA and CDR2 as YNFKEQ.

This clonotype was seen many times. The chain carries TRBV4-3 and TRBJ2-1, with 12 bases identical to TRBD2. Looked up from germline, CDR1 is LGHNA and CDR2 is YSLEER. The CDR3 consists of 16 residues. The trim removed 4 bases at V and 4 bases at J, leaving 5 bases unmatched. This CDR3 reads CASSLTTSGGYNEQFF. The CDR3 nucleotides read TGCGCCAGCAGCCTAACGACTAGCGGGGGATACAATGAGCAGTTCTTC.

The rearrangement joins TRBV7-3 to TRBJ1-5; TRBD1 matches 10 bases. The CDR3 is 15 residues long. Germline V gene data show CDR1 as SGHTA and CDR2 as FQGTGA. V dropped 5 bases and J dropped 11; count of bases not matched to a gene: 12. The CDR3 coding sequence is TGTGCCAGCAGCACCGGGACAGGGGATCAAGAGACCCAGCATTTT. It yields the protein CASSTGTGDQETQHF.

The chain employs TRBV5-1 and TRBJ2-7; D gene uncertain. The CDR3 extends over 12 amino acids. Germline loops: CDR1 SGHRS, CDR2 YFSETQ. V gave up 6 bases and J gave up 0 bases, with 7 bases separating them. CDR3 in amino acids: CASNDGSYEQYF. The CDR3 bases are TGCGCCAGCAACGATGGCTCCTACGAGCAGTACTTC.

This clonotype has ten or more counts. This chain joins TRBV24-1 and TRBJ2-2; 7 bases match TRBD1. The CDR3 is made up of 16 amino acids. In germline, CDR1 is KGHDR, CDR2 SFDVKD. V was clipped by 3 bases and J by 4 bases; unmatched bases: 7. The CDR3 DNA follows: TGTGCCACCAGTGATGACAGGGTGGGAATCACCGGGGAGCTGTTTTTT. As protein: CATSDDRVGITGELFF.

The V call is TRBV12-3 or TRBV12-4, the J call TRBJ2-7, with 7 positions matching TRBD2. V lost 3 bases and J lost 3; bases outside the gene matches: 11. This CDR3 region has 16 residues. CDR3: CASSFARGPSGYEQYF. Here the CDR3 DNA reads TGTGCCAGCAGTTTCGCCCGGGGACCTAGCGGCTACGAGCAGTACTTC.

J is TRBJ2-5 and V is TRBV5-1; the match to TRBD2 covers 9 bases. V gave up 4 bases and J gave up 4 bases; unmatched junction bases: 8. The CDR3 extends over 15 amino acids. Germline V gives CDR1 SGHRS, CDR2 YFSETQ. The CDR3 region is CASSLSGGSGETQYF. The CDR3 DNA sequence: TGCGCCAGCAGCCTTAGCGGGGGTAGTGGAGAGACCCAGTACTTC.

This chain joins TRBV18 and TRBJ1-4, with D possibly matching TRBD1 (5 bases). The CDR3 spans 14 residues. V shed 1 base and J shed 7 bases, with 10 bases lying between them. Looked up from germline, CDR1 is KGHSH and CDR2 is LQKENI. CDR3 DNA: TGTGCCAGCTCACCACTCGGGGGAAGTGAAAAACTGTTTTTT. This sequence encodes CASSPLGGSEKLFF.

The CDR3 DNA is TGTGCCACCAGTGATCTAAGCGGGGGGGTCTACAATGAGCAGTTCTTC. Translation gives CATSDLSGGVYNEQFF. The rearrangement uses TRBV24-1 and TRBJ2-1; TRBD2 matches at 10 bases. V was clipped by 3 bases and J by 3 bases; unmatched bases: 4. CDR1 KGHDR and CDR2 SFDVKD come from the germline V gene. The CDR3 loop spans 16 amino acids.

The chain carries TRBV5-7 and TRBJ1-2, with D maybe TRBD1 (5 bases). TRBV5-7 is marked as an open reading frame, function uncertain. Between the trimmed V and J ends, which lost 4 bases and 8 bases, there was a span of 21 bases. CDR3 length: 15 residues. The CDR3 is CASSTDQGGSDGYTF. For the CDR3, the DNA is TGTGCCAGCAGCACCGATCAGGGCGGATCCGACGGCTACACCTTC.

This sequence joins TRBV7-9 and TRBJ2-3, with 10 bases matching TRBD2. The CDR3 spans 15 residues. The V gene end was trimmed by 3 bases and the J gene end by 11 bases; junction bases not matched to a gene: 11. The V gene's germline CDR1 is SEHNR and CDR2 FQNEAQ (reference sequence). The CDR3 region is CASSLVAGGPNEQYF. Here the CDR3 DNA reads TGTGCCAGCAGCTTGGTAGCGGGGGGACCCAATGAGCAGTATTTT.

This clonotype came up many times. The V call is TRBV6-5, the J call TRBJ2-1; D ambiguous. The CDR3 spans 15 residues. Germline V gene lookup returns CDR1 MNHEY and CDR2 SVGAGI. V was clipped by 3 bases and J by 4 bases, with 13 bases between them. The CDR3 region is CASSYRRISYNEQFF. The CDR3 DNA follows: TGTGCCAGCAGTTATAGGCGAATTTCATACAATGAGCAGTTCTTC.

In its sample, this clonotype was seen a few times. J is TRBJ1-4 and V is TRBV7-6, with 8 bases lining up with TRBD1. After removal of 5 bases from V and 6 bases from J, the junction contained 17 bases not matched to a gene. The CDR3 loop spans 18 amino acids. The germline CDR1 and CDR2 sequences are SGHVS and FNYEAQ. The CDR3 spells CASSRRAGVGTGYEKLFF. The CDR3 DNA reads as TGTGCCAGCAGCCGAAGGGCCGGGGTCGGGACAGGATATGAAAAACTGTTTTTT.

The chain links TRBV11-3 to TRBJ2-7; the D gene is possibly TRBD1 (6 bases). Germline assignment: CDR1 SGHNT and CDR2 YENEEA. Trimming took off 6 bases at V and 3 bases at J, with 12 bases between the two ends. The CDR3 covers 13 residues. Here the CDR3 reads CASSKGGNYEQYF. The DNA of the CDR3 is TGTGCCAGCAGTAAAGGGGGAAACTACGAGCAGTACTTC.

This clonotype was seen many times. V gene TRBV6-5 combines with J gene TRBJ2-5; TRBD1 aligns across 10 bases. The CDR3 is made up of 16 amino acids. V gave up 6 bases and J gave up 2 bases; unmatched junction bases: 9. CDR1 and CDR2 from the germline V gene are MNHEY and SVGAGI. This chain's CDR3 is CASRHDRGLAQETQYF. The CDR3 DNA sequence: TGTGCCAGCAGACATGACAGGGGGCTCGCTCAAGAGACCCAGTACTTC.